Below, 16 T cell receptor beta chains from the same sample are listed, as sequenced in a study. TCRdb used MiXCR to reprocess the 5' RACE reads, holding one entry per CDR3 protein. The table lists around 57,000 distinct CDR3 sequences, 28% of them singletons, with about 3% in the top ten. The sequenced sample was tumor-infiltrating memory CD4+ T cells sorted from the breast tumor. Subset specified: memory CD4+ T cells, CD4+CD45RO+CD25-. The receptors come from a female donor with breast cancer.

This chain uses TRBV28 with TRBJ2-1; 8 bases fit TRBD2. The CDR3 runs 15 residues. Germline trimming cut 5 bases from V and 2 bases from J; bases unmatched to any gene: 5. CDR1 is MDHEN and CDR2 is SYDVKM in the germline V gene. The CDR3 nucleotides read TGTGCCAGCAGTCCGGAGACTAGCGCCTACAATGAGCAGTTCTTC. Its translation is CASSPETSAYNEQFF.

The chain carries TRBV13 and TRBJ1-6; possible D gene TRBD1, 6 bases. The CDR3 length is 14 residues. Germline CDR1 PRHDT, CDR2 FYEKMQ (reference sequence). V was shortened by 5 bases and J by 6 bases, with 11 bases between the two germline ends. This CDR3 is CASSTGTLNSPLHF. The CDR3 region has the DNA TGTGCCAGCAGCACCGGGACACTTAATTCACCCCTCCACTTT. Full variable domain (remainder filled in from reference TRBV13 and TRBJ1-6): AAGVIQSPRHLIKEKRETATLKCYPIPRHDTVYWYQQGPGQDPQFLISFYEKMQSDKGSIPDRFSAQQFSDYHSELNMSSLELGDSALYFCASSTGTLNSPLHFGNGTRLTVT.

The chain joins TRBV28 to TRBJ1-5; 8 nucleotides line up with TRBD1. Germline loops: CDR1 MDHEN, CDR2 SYDVKM. The CDR3 has 14 residues. Trimming cost V 6 bases and J 6 bases; bases outside gene matches: 7. In DNA, the CDR3 is TGTGCCAGCAGCCTGACAGGGGTGGGTCAGCCCCAGCATTTT. Translation: CASSLTGVGQPQHF.

The sample holds many counts of this clonotype. V and J are TRBV5-1 and TRBJ2-1; 7 bases are shared with TRBD2. V shed 5 bases and J 3 bases; nucleotides not matched to a gene: 2. The germline CDR1 and CDR2 sequences are SGHRS and YFSETQ. The CDR3 has 13 residues. As DNA, the CDR3 is TGCGCCAGCAGGCCTAGCGGCTACAATGAGCAGTTCTTC. Amino acid sequence: CASRPSGYNEQFF. Full variable domain (missing parts from reference TRBV5-1 and TRBJ2-1): KAGVTQTPRYLIKTRGQQVTLSCSPISGHRSVSWYQQTPGQGLQFLFEYFSETQRNKGNFPGRFSGRQFSNSRSEMNVSTLELGDSALYLCASRPSGYNEQFFGPGTRLTVL.

The chain carries TRBV6-1 and TRBJ1-2; weak D call: TRBD1 (6 bases). CDR3 size: 15 residues. CDR1 is MNHNS, CDR2 SASEGT, per germline. V lost 6 bases to trimming and J lost 4 bases, with 18 bases between them. CDR3 region: CASRRYREGSYGYTF. The CDR3 DNA reads TGTGCCAGCAGAAGATACAGGGAAGGAAGCTATGGCTACACCTTC.

For this clonotype: Lacking the conserved final phenylalanine or tryptophan, this CDR3 likely reflects a read error. CDR3 loop: CASLPGTAVSGANVLTL. In DNA, the CDR3 is TGTGCCAGCCTCCCCGGGACAGCCGTCTCTGGGGCCAACGTCCTGACTCTC. J is TRBJ2-6 and V is TRBV12-3 or TRBV12-4; 7 nucleotides agree with TRBD1. The V and J ends lost 8 bases and 0 bases, in that order; junction bases with no gene match: 10. The length of the CDR3 is 17 residues.

The V gene is TRBV7-2, the J gene TRBJ2-1; 14 bases match TRBD2. CDR1 is SGHTA and CDR2 is FQGNSA in the germline V gene. The CDR3 sequence is 16 residues long. The V and J ends lost 4 bases and 8 bases, in that order; junction bases with no gene match: 7. The CDR3 region has the DNA TGTGCCAGCAGCTCAATGACTAGCGGGAGGGCCCATGAGCAGTTCTTC. This gives the protein CASSSMTSGRAHEQFF.

This clonotype was seen more than once but under ten times. V gene TRBV20-1 combines with J gene TRBJ1-2; perhaps TRBD1 as D (6 bases). V dropped 3 bases and J dropped 7 bases, with 15 bases sitting between them. CDR1 DFQATT and CDR2 SNEGSKA come from the germline V gene (reference sequence). This CDR3 is 13 amino acids long. CDR3 sequence: CSASIQGSSGYTF. The CDR3 DNA follows: TGCAGTGCTAGTATACAGGGCTCGAGTGGCTACACCTTC.

This clonotype turned up a few times. V gene TRBV6-2 or TRBV6-3 combines with J gene TRBJ1-2; weak D call: TRBD1 (5 bases). The CDR3 consists of 14 residues. Looked up from germline, CDR1 is MNHEY and CDR2 is SVGEGT. V was clipped by 4 bases and J by 3 bases, with 12 bases between them. This CDR3 is CASSSPDRHYGYTF. CDR3 coding DNA: TGTGCCAGCAGTTCCCCTGACAGACACTATGGCTACACCTTC.

The chain recombines TRBV9 with TRBJ2-7; D is possibly TRBD2 (6 bases). Looked up from germline, CDR1 is SGDLS and CDR2 is YYNGEE. Trimming removed 4 bases at V and 3 bases at J, with 17 bases between. This CDR3 spans 15 amino acids. Here the CDR3 DNA reads TGTGCCAGCAGCCCGAGGCCAGCGGGTAACTACGAGCAGTACTTC. It specifies CASSPRPAGNYEQYF.

This chain connects TRBV6-1 to TRBJ2-7, with a weak D call TRBD1 (6 bases). Germline V gene lookup returns CDR1 MNHNS and CDR2 SASEGT. The CDR3 is 15 residues long. V lost 0 bases to trimming and J lost 5 bases, with 14 bases between them. The CDR3 loop is CASSEAVQGTHEQYF. As DNA, the CDR3 is TGTGCCAGCAGTGAAGCGGTACAGGGAACCCACGAGCAGTACTTC.

Regarding this clonotype: An end of the junction differs from the germline gene, which may be a read error. J is TRBJ2-5 and V is TRBV29-1; 10 bases line up with TRBD1. The length of the CDR3 is 15 residues. From germline, CDR1 is SQVTM and CDR2 ANQGSEA. DNA for the CDR3: TGCGGCGTTGAAGACTCGGGACAGGGGTATGAGACCCAGTACTTC. Encoded protein: CGVEDSGQGYETQYF.

The gene calls are TRBV7-3 and TRBJ2-1, with 8 bases fitting TRBD2. Germline-derived CDR1 and CDR2 are SGHTA and FQGTGA. The CDR3 length is 16 residues. V shed 4 bases and J 5 bases; nucleotides not matched to a gene: 10. The CDR3 reads CASSSSGLAGDNEQFF. CDR3 sequence (DNA): TGTGCCAGCAGCTCCTCGGGGCTAGCGGGCGACAATGAGCAGTTCTTC. The whole variable domain, remainder taken from reference TRBV7-3 and TRBJ2-1, is GAGVSQTPSNKVTEKGKYVELRCDPISGHTALYWYRQSLGQGPEFLIYFQGTGAADDSGLPNDRFFAVRPEGSVSTLKIQRTERGDSAVYLCASSSSGLAGDNEQFFGPGTRLTVL.

Only a few counts were recorded for this clonotype. The V call is TRBV20-1, the J call TRBJ1-1; D call uncertain. From germline, CDR1 is DFQATT and CDR2 SNEGSKA (reference sequence). The length of the CDR3 is 11 residues. The V gene lost 3 bases and the J gene lost 7 bases, with 9 bases spanning the gap. Here the CDR3 reads CSARGVGEAFF. The CDR3 nucleotides are TGCAGTGCTAGGGGAGTCGGTGAAGCTTTCTTT.

The rearrangement links TRBV7-9 to TRBJ2-1; 9 bases agree with TRBD1. J was trimmed by 8 bases and V by 6 bases; bases with no gene match: 2. CDR1 is SEHNR and CDR2 is FQNEAQ in the germline V gene (reference sequence). This CDR3 comprises 12 residues. CDR3 sequence (DNA): TGTGCCAGCAGACGGACAGGGGATGAGCAGTTCTTC. Protein: CASRRTGDEQFF.

This chain connects TRBV4-1 to TRBJ2-3; the match to TRBD2 covers 8 bases. The germline gives CDR1 MGHRA, CDR2 YSYEKL. Losses at the gene ends were 0 bases for V and 1 base for J; bases not matched to a gene: 0. This CDR3 is 15 amino acids long. CDR3 bases: TGCGCCAGCAGCCAAGAGACTAGCGGCACAGATACGCAGTATTTT. The encoded protein is CASSQETSGTDTQYF.